Listed below are T cell receptor beta chains from one sample, sequenced in a study of T-cell reconstitution after alpha-beta-depleted transplantation in children. TCRdb re-called the PCR reads with MiXCR, one entry per CDR3 protein. The table has 250,000 to 400,000 distinct CDR3 sequences, roughly 25% seen once; the top ten hold 11%. Specimen: PBMCs, mostly from graft donor cells, collected 180 days after TCRalphabeta/CD19-depleted stem cell transplant. These receptors originate from a male patient younger than 18 who had a stem cell transplant for acute lymphoblastic leukemia, so the T cells may come from the graft donor. Both conserved end residues are part of each CDR3. Each record gives: CDR3 protein, CDR3 DNA, clone size, D gene, V gene, J gene, CDR3 length. A D gene is named only where the DNA matches it firmly. The listing skips clone size in some rows; elsewhere it reads once, few, many or a size class.

CASSQDPAGVKTGELFF,TGCGCCAGCAGCCAAGATCCAGCGGGAGTAAAAACCGGGGAGCTGTTTTTT,once,TRBD2,TRBV4-1,TRBJ2-2,17
CASRGGRNNEQFF,TGTGCCAGCAGGGGGGGTAGGAACAATGAGCAGTTCTTC,.,.,TRBV21-1,TRBJ2-1,13
CASSLDGRGPQPQHF,TGTGCCAGCAGCTTAGATGGCAGGGGCCCTCAGCCCCAGCATTTT,.,.,TRBV7-2,TRBJ1-5,15
CASSARGLAVWGGPTGELFF,TGTGCCAGCAGCGCGAGGGGGCTAGCGGTGTGGGGGGGACCCACCGGGGAGCTGTTTTTT,few,.,TRBV9,TRBJ2-2,20
CASSQGPLKGGKSYEQYF,TGCGCCAGCAGCCAAGGCCCTCTCAAGGGAGGTAAATCCTACGAGCAGTACTTC,few,.,TRBV4-1,TRBJ2-7,18
CASSLARGEFF,TGTGCCAGCAGCTTAGCCAGAGGAGAGTTCTTC,few,.,TRBV7-9,TRBJ2-1,11
CASSSGAGTVADTQYF,TGTGCCAGCAGCTCTGGGGCGGGGACGGTAGCAGATACGCAGTATTTT,few,.,TRBV11-2,TRBJ2-3,16
CASSATTGYAETQYF,TGTGCCAGCAGCGCAACGACAGGGTACGCGGAGACCCAGTACTTC,.,TRBD1,TRBV5-6,TRBJ2-5,15
CASRGGQGWNEQFF,TGCGCCAGCAGGGGGGGACAGGGGTGGAATGAGCAGTTCTTC,few,TRBD1,TRBV5-1,TRBJ2-1,14
CASRQPTAGGRYNEQFF,TGTGCCAGCAGACAACCTACAGCGGGAGGGCGTTACAATGAGCAGTTCTTC,few,TRBD2,TRBV12-3/TRBV12-4,TRBJ2-1,17
CSARLTSGRAGYNEQFF,TGCAGTGCTAGATTGACTAGCGGGAGGGCCGGGTACAATGAGCAGTTCTTC,few,TRBD2,TRBV20-1,TRBJ2-1,17
CASTRDRGALGSPLHF,TGTGCCAGCACCCGGGACAGGGGGGCCTTAGGGTCACCCCTCCACTTT,.,TRBD1,TRBV6-1,TRBJ1-6,16
CSALEGAKNIQYF,TGCAGTGCTCTTGAGGGGGCCAAAAACATTCAGTACTTC,.,.,TRBV20-1,TRBJ2-4,13
CASSLYLAGGPTYEQYF,TGTGCCAGCAGCTTATACCTAGCGGGAGGTCCCACCTACGAGCAGTACTTC,.,TRBD2,TRBV11-2,TRBJ2-7,17
CASSLDRGLHNEQFF,TGTGCCAGCAGCCTGGACAGGGGCCTCCACAATGAGCAGTTCTTC,.,TRBD1,TRBV6-5,TRBJ2-1,15
CASSLYSGLPYNEQFF,TGTGCCAGCAGCTTATACTCGGGACTACCTTACAATGAGCAGTTCTTC,few,TRBD2,TRBV7-3,TRBJ2-1,16
CASSESSGRSGELFF,TGCGCCAGCAGTGAGTCGTCAGGGCGCAGCGGGGAGCTGTTTTTT,few,.,TRBV10-1,TRBJ2-2,15
CSASNYEQYF,TGCAGTGCAAGTAACTACGAGCAGTACTTC,.,.,TRBV20-1,TRBJ2-7,10
CASSFGRALLRDEQFF,TGTGCCAGCAGTTTTGGGAGGGCCCTGCTACGAGATGAGCAGTTCTTC,once,TRBD2,TRBV27,TRBJ2-1,16
CASSPRWITEAFF,TGTGCCAGCTCACCACGGTGGATCACTGAAGCTTTCTTT,few,.,TRBV18,TRBJ1-1,13
CASSPVGRAGYEQYF,TGCGCCAGCAGCCCTGTCGGGAGGGCCGGGTACGAGCAGTACTTC,.,TRBD2,TRBV5-1,TRBJ2-7,15
CASSDRDTQETQYF,TGTGCCAGCAGCGACCGGGACACCCAAGAGACCCAGTACTTC,few,.,TRBV7-9,TRBJ2-5,14
CASSPPNIRSGANVLTF,TGTGCCAGCAGCCCACCGAACATACGCTCTGGGGCCAACGTCCTGACTTTC,few,.,TRBV7-9,TRBJ2-6,17
CASSLVVTQTGELFF,TGTGCCAGCAGCTTAGTGGTTACCCAGACCGGGGAGCTGTTTTTT,.,.,TRBV7-6,TRBJ2-2,15
CASSWDRGSRVDTEAFF,TGTGCCAGTAGCTGGGACAGGGGGTCTAGAGTGGACACTGAAGCTTTCTTT,.,TRBD1,TRBV19,TRBJ1-1,17
CSARAYSYEQYF,TGCAGTGCTAGAGCCTATTCCTACGAGCAGTACTTC,.,.,TRBV20-1,TRBJ2-7,12
CASSEIGEETQYF,TGTGCCAGCAGTGAAATTGGGGAAGAGACCCAGTACTTC,.,.,TRBV6-1,TRBJ2-5,13
CASSVGGAGNTGELFF,TGTGCCAGCAGCGTCGGGGGCGCGGGGAACACCGGGGAGCTGTTTTTT,.,.,TRBV7-3,TRBJ2-2,16
CASSSYQGPDTQYF,TGTGCCAGCAGCTCATACCAGGGACCAGATACGCAGTATTTT,few,.,TRBV5-6,TRBJ2-3,14
CASSQGLNYGYTF,TGCGCCAGCAGCCAAGGCCTTAACTATGGCTACACCTTC,few,.,TRBV4-1,TRBJ1-2,13
CASSPRLAGGRQTQYF,TGTGCCAGCAGCCCTAGACTAGCGGGAGGGCGACAGACCCAGTACTTC,.,TRBD2,TRBV4-2,TRBJ2-5,16
CSARDIDGRGGSYNEQFF,TGCAGTGCTAGAGATATTGACGGGAGAGGGGGCTCCTACAATGAGCAGTTCTTC,.,.,TRBV20-1,TRBJ2-1,18
CASSYSTFNRGSF,TGTGCCAGCAGTTACTCGACGTTCAACAGGGGTTCCTTC,.,TRBD1,TRBV6-2/TRBV6-3,TRBJ2-5,13
CASSFSGTGNTQYF,TGTGCCAGCAGCTTCTCCGGGACAGGGAACACCCAGTACTTC,.,TRBD1,TRBV7-9,TRBJ2-5,14
CASSEAGSYYGNTIYF,TGCGCCAGCAGCGAAGCGGGGAGCTATTACGGAAACACCATATATTTT,.,.,TRBV5-1,TRBJ1-3,16
CASSVDTRVFNYGYTF,TGTGCCAGCAGCGTAGATACAAGGGTTTTTAACTATGGCTACACCTTC,.,.,TRBV9,TRBJ1-2,16
CASSSSHEQYF,TGTGCCAGCAGTTCATCCCACGAGCAGTACTTC,few,.,TRBV12-3/TRBV12-4,TRBJ2-7,11
CASSEIGTDYSGANVLTF,TGCGCCAGCAGTGAAATCGGGACAGACTACTCTGGGGCCAACGTCCTGACTTTC,.,TRBD1,TRBV10-1,TRBJ2-6,18
CASSPGTVTQYF,TGTGCCAGCAGCCCGGGGACAGTCACGCAGTATTTT,.,TRBD1,TRBV11-3,TRBJ2-3,12
CASSPWSQETQYF,TGTGCCAGCAGCCCATGGAGTCAAGAGACCCAGTACTTC,many,.,TRBV11-1,TRBJ2-5,13
CASSLLTGTFMNTEAFF,TGTGCCAGCAGCCTTCTCACAGGCACCTTCATGAACACTGAAGCTTTCTTT,.,.,TRBV12-3/TRBV12-4,TRBJ1-1,17
CASSFGTGRGEQYF,TGTGCCAGCAGCTTCGGGACAGGGAGAGGCGAGCAGTACTTC,.,TRBD1,TRBV13,TRBJ2-7,14
CASSNSGPYNEQFF,TGTGCCAGCAGCAATAGCGGCCCATACAATGAGCAGTTCTTC,few,.,TRBV7-9,TRBJ2-1,14
CASGWSGYEQYF,TGTGCCAGCGGGTGGAGCGGATACGAGCAGTACTTC,.,.,TRBV28,TRBJ2-7,12
CARYRTVYNEQFF,TGTGCCAGATACCGGACTGTCTACAATGAGCAGTTCTTC,.,.,TRBV19,TRBJ2-1,13
CATSSWDIRTDTQYF,TGTGCCACCAGCAGCTGGGACATCCGCACAGATACGCAGTATTTT,many,.,TRBV15,TRBJ2-3,15
CASSQNNYGYTF,TGTGCCAGCAGCCAAAATAATTATGGCTACACCTTC,.,.,TRBV14,TRBJ1-2,12
CASSLESGYGYTF,TGCGCCAGCAGCTTGGAATCTGGGTATGGCTACACCTTC,few,.,TRBV5-1,TRBJ1-2,13
CASSGGGEATNTEAFF,TGTGCCAGCAGCGGGGGGGGGGAGGCTACGAACACTGAAGCTTTCTTT,.,.,TRBV9,TRBJ1-1,16
CSASQRYGDRGRETQYF,TGCAGTGCTAGTCAGCGTTACGGGGACAGGGGGAGAGAGACCCAGTACTTC,once,TRBD1,TRBV20-1,TRBJ2-5,17
CASSLGREQFF,TGTGCCAGCAGTTTGGGCAGGGAGCAGTTCTTC,.,.,TRBV27,TRBJ2-1,11
CASSKTGQFQPQHF,TGTGCCAGCAGCAAAACGGGACAGTTTCAGCCCCAGCATTTT,few,TRBD1,TRBV7-9,TRBJ1-5,14
CASSYGMADTQYF,TGTGCCAGCAGTTACGGTATGGCAGATACGCAGTATTTT,few,.,TRBV6-5,TRBJ2-3,13
CASSFLPGDETQYF,TGTGCCAGCAGCTTCCTCCCAGGCGATGAGACCCAGTACTTC,.,.,TRBV7-7,TRBJ2-5,14
CASGPGQGIYGYTF,TGTGCTAGTGGTCCTGGACAGGGGATCTATGGCTACACCTTC,many,TRBD1,TRBV12-5,TRBJ1-2,14
CSARPYNEQFF,TGCAGTGCCAGGCCTTACAATGAGCAGTTCTTC,few,.,TRBV20-1,TRBJ2-1,11
CASSLAPPRETQYF,TGTGCCAGCAGTTTAGCTCCACCTCGAGAGACCCAGTACTTC,many,.,TRBV12-3/TRBV12-4,TRBJ2-5,14
CASSEGLVPSNEQFF,TGCGCCAGCAGTGAGGGACTAGTCCCATCTAATGAGCAGTTCTTC,few,TRBD2,TRBV10-1,TRBJ2-1,15
CASSLSGPAYEQYF,TGTGCCAGCAGCCTTAGCGGGCCCGCCTACGAGCAGTACTTC,.,TRBD2,TRBV11-2,TRBJ2-7,14
CASSEGVDSTYEQYF,TGTGCCAGCAGTGAGGGGGTGGACTCTACCTACGAGCAGTACTTC,.,.,TRBV7-7,TRBJ2-7,15